This T cell receptor beta chain was recorded in a study of early stage breast cancer tumors. Produced via immunoSEQ multiplex PCR; TCRdb's table is partial and in-frame only. The sample comprises 9,300 or so clones, 60% to 80% of which are singletons, and approximately 17% rests with the top ten. CDR1 GTSNPN and CDR2 SVGIG come from the germline V gene (reference sequence). The CDR3 is 13 residues long. The V gene lost 5 bases and the J gene lost 4 bases, with 12 bases spanning the gap. Comments on this clone: The antigen is undetermined.

Study conclusions and caveats: Commonly generated sequences made up most enriched TCRB sequences shared between patients. Compared with adjacent normal breast tissue, tumors showed 2 to 2.5-fold greater T cell density and higher clonality.

V and J are TRBV30 and TRBJ1-5, with D possibly being TRBD1 (6 bases). The receptor was isolated from a person aged 55 to 75 with breast cancer. Material for sequencing was normal breast tissue next to the tumor. CDR3 nucleotide sequence: TGTGCCTGGGGGCGACAGGTGAATCAGCCCCAGCATTTT. This sequence encodes CAWGRQVNQPQHF.